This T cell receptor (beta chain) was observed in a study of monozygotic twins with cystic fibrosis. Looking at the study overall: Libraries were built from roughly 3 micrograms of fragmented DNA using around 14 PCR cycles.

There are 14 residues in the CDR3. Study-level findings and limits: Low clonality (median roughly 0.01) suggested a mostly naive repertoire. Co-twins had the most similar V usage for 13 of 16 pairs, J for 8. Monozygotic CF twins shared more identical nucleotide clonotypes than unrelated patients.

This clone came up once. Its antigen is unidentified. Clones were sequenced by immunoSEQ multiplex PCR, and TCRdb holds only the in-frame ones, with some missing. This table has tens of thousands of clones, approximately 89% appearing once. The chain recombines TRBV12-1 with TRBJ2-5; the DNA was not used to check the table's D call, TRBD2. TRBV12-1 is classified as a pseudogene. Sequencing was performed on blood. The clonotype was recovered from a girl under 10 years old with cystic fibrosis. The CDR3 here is CASKATRCVETQYF. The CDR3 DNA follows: TGTGCCAGCAAGGCGACTCGTTGTGTGGAGACCCAGTACTTC.